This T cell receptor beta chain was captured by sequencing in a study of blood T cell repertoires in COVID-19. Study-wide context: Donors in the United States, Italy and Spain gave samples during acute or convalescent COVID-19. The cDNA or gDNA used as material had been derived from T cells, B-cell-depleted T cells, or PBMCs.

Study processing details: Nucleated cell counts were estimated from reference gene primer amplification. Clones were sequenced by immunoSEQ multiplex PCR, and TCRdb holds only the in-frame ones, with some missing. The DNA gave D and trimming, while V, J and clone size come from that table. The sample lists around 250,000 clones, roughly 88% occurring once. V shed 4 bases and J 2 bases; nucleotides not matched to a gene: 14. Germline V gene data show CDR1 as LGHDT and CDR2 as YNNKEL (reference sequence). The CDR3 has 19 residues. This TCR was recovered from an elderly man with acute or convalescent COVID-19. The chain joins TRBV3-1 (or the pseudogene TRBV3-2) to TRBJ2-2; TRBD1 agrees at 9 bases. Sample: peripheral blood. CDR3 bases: TGTGCCAGCAGCCCCCCTTTCCGGGACAGGGCGATTAACACCGGGGAGCTGTTTTTT. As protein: CASSPPFRDRAINTGELFF.